This T cell receptor beta chain was sequenced during a study of T cells in Graves' hyperthyroidism and ophthalmopathy. Notes on the study in general: Most thyroid clonotypes expanded above 0.001 were also detected in blood. The model made its ophthalmopathy prediction, and onset followed a median approximately six months later.

The diagnoses drew upon clinical symptoms, serum thyroxine and TRAb, thyroid ultrasound and orbital computed tomography. The germline V gene encodes CDR1 SQVTM and CDR2 ANQGSEA. V lost 4 bases, J lost 7 bases, and 11 bases lay in between. The CDR3 covers 12 residues. This clonotype was counted ten times or more. Its matching antigen is unknown. It was RNA transcripts that yielded the amplified TCR beta CDR3 regions. Carried out on the TCR CDR3, a first-round RT-PCR used the HTBI primer set. TCRdb called the multiplex PCR reads again in MiXCR, with one record for every CDR3 protein. The data contain 600,000 or so distinct CDR3 sequences, approximately 15% of them singletons.

This rearrangement joins TRBV29-1 to TRBJ2-4; D is perhaps TRBD2 (6 bases). The source of this sequence is a woman aged 18-29 years with Graves' ophthalmopathy. Sequenced input: blood. DNA of the CDR3: TGCAGCGTTGGGACTACATCGAACATTCAGTACTTC. It yields the protein CSVGTTSNIQYF.